This T cell receptor (beta chain) was sequenced during a study of PD-L1 blockade in urothelial cancer. V lost 6 bases to trimming and J lost 7 bases, with 10 bases between them. The CDR3 covers 12 residues. Germline V CDR1 and CDR2: SNHLY, FYNNEI. Data came from immunoSEQ multiplex PCR; TCRdb stores just in-frame clones and leaves some out. The profile shows around 100,000 clones, around 86% of them singletons. The time point was: pretreatment peripheral blood. The sequence came from a man aged 60 to 75 with urothelial cancer. Here the sequenced sample was PBMCs, taken around atezolizumab (anti-PD-L1) treatment. The gene calls are TRBV2 and TRBJ2-1; tentative D call: TRBD1 (6 bases). In nucleotides, the CDR3 is TGTGCCAGCAGAGGGGGTATGAATGAGCAGTTCTTC. It is translated as CASRGGMNEQFF.